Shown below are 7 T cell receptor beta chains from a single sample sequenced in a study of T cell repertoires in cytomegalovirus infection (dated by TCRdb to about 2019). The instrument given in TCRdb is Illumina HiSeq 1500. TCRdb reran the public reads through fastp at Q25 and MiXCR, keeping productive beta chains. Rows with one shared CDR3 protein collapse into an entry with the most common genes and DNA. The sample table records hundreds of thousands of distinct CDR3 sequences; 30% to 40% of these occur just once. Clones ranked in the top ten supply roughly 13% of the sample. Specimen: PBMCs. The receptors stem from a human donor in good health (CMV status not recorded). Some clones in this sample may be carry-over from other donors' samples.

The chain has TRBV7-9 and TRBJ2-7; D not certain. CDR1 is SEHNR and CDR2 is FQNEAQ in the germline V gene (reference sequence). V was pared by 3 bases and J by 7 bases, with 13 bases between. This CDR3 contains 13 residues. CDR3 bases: TGTGCCAGCAGCTTCGGCGGCATTAGTGAGCAGTACTTC. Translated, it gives CASSFGGISEQYF. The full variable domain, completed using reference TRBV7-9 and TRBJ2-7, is DTGVSQNPRHKITKRGQNVTFRCDPISEHNRLYWYRQTLGQGPEFLTYFQNEAQLEKSRLLSDRFSAERPKGSFSTLEIQRTEQGDSAMYLCASSFGGISEQYFGPGTRLTVT.

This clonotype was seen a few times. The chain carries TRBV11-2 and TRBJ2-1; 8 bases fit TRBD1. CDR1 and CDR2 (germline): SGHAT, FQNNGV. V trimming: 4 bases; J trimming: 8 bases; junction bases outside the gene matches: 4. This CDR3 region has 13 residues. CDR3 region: CASSYGQGDEQFF. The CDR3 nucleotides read TGTGCCAGCAGCTACGGACAGGGCGATGAGCAGTTCTTC.

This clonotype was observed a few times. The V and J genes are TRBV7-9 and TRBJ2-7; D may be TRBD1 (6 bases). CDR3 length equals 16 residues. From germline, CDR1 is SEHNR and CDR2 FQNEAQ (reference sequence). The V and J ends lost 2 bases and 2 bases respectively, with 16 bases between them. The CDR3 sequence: CASSLYEGQRAYEQYF. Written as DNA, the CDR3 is TGTGCCAGCAGCTTATATGAAGGACAGAGGGCCTACGAGCAGTACTTC. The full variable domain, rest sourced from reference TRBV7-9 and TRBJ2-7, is DTGVSQNPRHKITKRGQNVTFRCDPISEHNRLYWYRQTLGQGPEFLTYFQNEAQLEKSRLLSDRFSAERPKGSFSTLEIQRTEQGDSAMYLCASSLYEGQRAYEQYFGPGTRLTVT.

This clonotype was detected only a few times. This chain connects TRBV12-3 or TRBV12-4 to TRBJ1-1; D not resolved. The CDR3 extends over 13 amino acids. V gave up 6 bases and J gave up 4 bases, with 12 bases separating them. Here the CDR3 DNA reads TGTGCCAGCAGCCCCGTGCGGGGCACTGAAGCTTTCTTT. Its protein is CASSPVRGTEAFF.

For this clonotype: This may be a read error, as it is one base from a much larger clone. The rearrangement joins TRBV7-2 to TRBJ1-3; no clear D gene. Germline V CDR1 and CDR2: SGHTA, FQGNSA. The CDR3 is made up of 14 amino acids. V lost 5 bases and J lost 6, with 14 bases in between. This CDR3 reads CASSTEGRVNTIYF. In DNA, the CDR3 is TGTGCCAGCAGCACGGAAGGGCGGGTAAACACCATATATTTT.

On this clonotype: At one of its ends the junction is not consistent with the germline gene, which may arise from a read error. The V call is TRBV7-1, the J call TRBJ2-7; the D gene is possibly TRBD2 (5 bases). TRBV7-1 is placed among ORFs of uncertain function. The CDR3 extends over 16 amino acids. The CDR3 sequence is CASSASGRRLPYDQYF. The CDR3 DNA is TGTGCCAGCAGCGCCTCCGGCAGGAGGCTACCCTACGACCAGTACTTC.

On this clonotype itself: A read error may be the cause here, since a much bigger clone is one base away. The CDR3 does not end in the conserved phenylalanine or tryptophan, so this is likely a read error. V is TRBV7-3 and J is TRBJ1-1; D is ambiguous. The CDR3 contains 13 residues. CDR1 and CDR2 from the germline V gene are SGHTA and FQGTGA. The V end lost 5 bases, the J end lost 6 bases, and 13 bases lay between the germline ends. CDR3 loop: CASSPSPPAEAFL. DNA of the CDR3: TGTGCCAGCAGCCCCTCCCCTCCTGCTGAAGCTTTCTTG.